This TCR beta chain was captured by sequencing in a study of neurological immune-mediated disorders. The cDNA came from 5'RACE, which used 10-nucleotide random UMIs. TCRdb re-analysed the 5' RACE reads in MiXCR, keeping a single row per CDR3 protein. This table holds tens of thousands of distinct CDR3 sequences, 6% to 7.5% found once. This clonotype showed up many times. The CDR3 extends over 12 amino acids. Germline V lookup: CDR1 MDHEN, CDR2 SYDVKM. V lost 7 bases and J lost 1, with 4 bases in between. Healthy controls comprised blood bank volunteers in Maryland, USA. The sample comprised CD4+ T cells from blood. This sequence was found in a man aged 45-65 years in good health. This chain connects TRBV28 to TRBJ2-2; D gene uncertain. The CDR3 sequence: CASTVNTGELFF. The CDR3 coding sequence is TGTGCCAGCACCGTGAACACCGGGGAGCTGTTTTTT.